The sequence of this T cell receptor beta chain was determined in a study of blood T cell repertoires in COVID-19. Looking at the study overall: Sites across the United States, Italy and Spain contributed samples from acute and convalescent COVID-19. PBMCs, B-cell-depleted T cells, or T cells provided the cDNA or gDNA that made up the material.

Original processing methods: Reference gene primer amplification in the assay estimated nucleated cell counts. Measured with immunoSEQ multiplex PCR; TCRdb has only the in-frame clones, and not every one. V and J calls and clone size are given by that table; D and trimming were obtained from the DNA. Here the sample spans about 200,000 clones, 84% being singletons. Followed longitudinally, the Seattle patients had been enrolled during active infection. The source of this sequence is a woman older than 75 with COVID-19, enrolled during active disease. The sequencing sample was made of peripheral blood.

This CDR3 is CASSLDRNTEAFF. Written as DNA, the CDR3 is TGTGCCAGCAGCTTAGACAGGAACACTGAAGCTTTCTTT. This chain connects TRBV13 to TRBJ1-1; D remains ambiguous. Trimming pared 1 base from V and 1 base from J, leaving 4 bases between. The CDR3 is 13 amino acids. Germline V gene lookup returns CDR1 PRHDT and CDR2 FYEKMQ (reference sequence).